These T cell receptor beta chains were read from a single sample in a study of T-cell reconstitution after alpha-beta-depleted transplantation in children. TCRdb processed the PCR reads anew with MiXCR; each CDR3 protein has one entry. The sample includes about 100,000 distinct CDR3 sequences, less than 6% of them seen just once. Sample: PBMCs, mostly from graft donor cells, taken 60 days after TCRalphabeta/CD19-depleted stem cell transplant. Receptor source: a female patient aged 2-15 years who had a stem cell transplant for Fanconi anemia, so the T cells may come from the graft donor. Both conserved end residues are part of each CDR3. Each record gives: D gene, V gene, clone size, J gene, CDR3 DNA, CDR3 protein. The D gene is left open where the match is weak. Rows may omit the clone size; those that give it use once, few, many or a size class.

d_gene: -
v_gene: TRBV3-1
abundance: -
j_gene: TRBJ1-2
CDR3nt: TGTGCCAGCAGCCAAGACGGGACCAACTATGGCTACACCTTC
CDR3aa: CASSQDGTNYGYTF

d_gene: TRBD1
v_gene: TRBV10-3
abundance: many
j_gene: TRBJ2-3
CDR3nt: TGTGCCATCAGTGAAACCGGGACAGGACTTACTAGCACAGATACGCAGTATTTT
CDR3aa: CAISETGTGLTSTDTQYF

d_gene: -
v_gene: TRBV20-1
abundance: few
j_gene: TRBJ1-1
CDR3nt: TGCAGTGCTAGCAGGGATCACGCTGAAGCTTTCTTT
CDR3aa: CSASRDHAEAFF

d_gene: TRBD2
v_gene: TRBV20-1
abundance: many
j_gene: TRBJ2-7
CDR3nt: TGCAGTGCTAGAGATTTACTAGCGGGCGCCTACGAGCAGTACTTC
CDR3aa: CSARDLLAGAYEQYF

d_gene: -
v_gene: TRBV2
abundance: many
j_gene: TRBJ2-7
CDR3nt: TGTGCCACACGGACAGATTCCTACGAGCAGTACTTC
CDR3aa: CATRTDSYEQYF

d_gene: -
v_gene: TRBV20-1
abundance: many
j_gene: TRBJ1-4
CDR3nt: TGCAGTGCTGGACAGAACTTTAATGAAAAACTGTTTTTT
CDR3aa: CSAGQNFNEKLFF

d_gene: TRBD2
v_gene: TRBV28
abundance: many
j_gene: TRBJ2-1
CDR3nt: TGTGCCAGCAGTTTAACCCCCGGGACTAGCGGGAGGAGACACTACAATGAGCAGTTCTTC
CDR3aa: CASSLTPGTSGRRHYNEQFF

d_gene: TRBD2
v_gene: TRBV12-3/TRBV12-4
abundance: -
j_gene: TRBJ2-1
CDR3nt: TGTGCCAGCAGTTTAGCCTCTGGACTAGCGGGGATTGCCTCCTACAATGAGCAGTTCTTC
CDR3aa: CASSLASGLAGIASYNEQFF

d_gene: TRBD2
v_gene: TRBV5-1
abundance: many
j_gene: TRBJ2-1
CDR3nt: TGCGCCAGCAGCTTGGTAGCGGGAGGGATTAAGAATGAGCAGTTCTTC
CDR3aa: CASSLVAGGIKNEQFF

d_gene: -
v_gene: TRBV7-8
abundance: few
j_gene: TRBJ1-6
CDR3nt: TGTGCCAGCAGCTTAGTCGTCCAGGGAAATTCACCCCTCCACTTT
CDR3aa: CASSLVVQGNSPLHF

d_gene: -
v_gene: TRBV5-1
abundance: -
j_gene: TRBJ2-3
CDR3nt: TGCGCCAGCAGCGACCCCACAGATACGCAGTATTTT
CDR3aa: CASSDPTDTQYF

d_gene: -
v_gene: TRBV28
abundance: many
j_gene: TRBJ1-2
CDR3nt: TGTGCCAGCAGTCCTACATCGAACTATGGCTACACCTTC
CDR3aa: CASSPTSNYGYTF

d_gene: -
v_gene: TRBV7-3
abundance: -
j_gene: TRBJ1-4
CDR3nt: TGTGCCAGCAGGCCGGGGGATGAAAAACTGTTTTTT
CDR3aa: CASRPGDEKLFF

d_gene: -
v_gene: TRBV5-6
abundance: many
j_gene: TRBJ2-7
CDR3nt: TGTGCCAGCAGCTCCTCTGGGGAGCAGTACTTC
CDR3aa: CASSSSGEQYF

d_gene: TRBD2
v_gene: TRBV7-8
abundance: many
j_gene: TRBJ2-1
CDR3nt: TGTGCCAGCAGCTTCTTAAGCGGGACGACCGGGCCAAATGAGCAGTTCTTC
CDR3aa: CASSFLSGTTGPNEQFF

d_gene: -
v_gene: TRBV5-6
abundance: many
j_gene: TRBJ2-7
CDR3nt: TGTGCCAGCAGCGCAGGGAACTTACGGGACCTCTCCTCCTACGAGCAGTACTTC
CDR3aa: CASSAGNLRDLSSYEQYF

d_gene: -
v_gene: TRBV12-3/TRBV12-4
abundance: many
j_gene: TRBJ1-2
CDR3nt: TGTGCCAGCAAACCCTGGGACATACGAAAGTATGGCTACACCTTC
CDR3aa: CASKPWDIRKYGYTF

d_gene: TRBD1
v_gene: TRBV10-3
abundance: many
j_gene: TRBJ1-5
CDR3nt: TGTGCCATCAGTAGGGACAGTGGGTTTAATAGCAATCAGCCCCAGCATTTT
CDR3aa: CAISRDSGFNSNQPQHF

d_gene: -
v_gene: TRBV24-1
abundance: few
j_gene: TRBJ2-5
CDR3nt: TGTGCCACCAGTGATCGGCGAACAGCCCAAGAGACCCAGTACTTC
CDR3aa: CATSDRRTAQETQYF

d_gene: -
v_gene: TRBV12-3/TRBV12-4
abundance: -
j_gene: TRBJ2-7
CDR3nt: TGTGCCAGCAGTAAAGCCTACGAGCAGTACTTC
CDR3aa: CASSKAYEQYF

d_gene: -
v_gene: TRBV20-1
abundance: few
j_gene: TRBJ2-1
CDR3nt: TGCAGTGCACGGAGGAATGAGCAGTTCTTC
CDR3aa: CSARRNEQFF

d_gene: TRBD1
v_gene: TRBV3-1
abundance: many
j_gene: TRBJ1-5
CDR3nt: TGTGCCAGCAGTAATAGGGGGCCTCAGCCCCAGCATTTT
CDR3aa: CASSNRGPQPQHF

d_gene: TRBD2
v_gene: TRBV4-2
abundance: many
j_gene: TRBJ2-1
CDR3nt: TGTGCCAGCAGCCAAGAGGTTGGAGCGGGATCCTACAATGAGCAGTTCTTC
CDR3aa: CASSQEVGAGSYNEQFF

d_gene: -
v_gene: TRBV20-1
abundance: many
j_gene: TRBJ1-5
CDR3nt: TGCAGTGCTAGTCGCAGGGTTAACAATCAGCCCCAGCATTTT
CDR3aa: CSASRRVNNQPQHF

d_gene: -
v_gene: TRBV6-2/TRBV6-3
abundance: many
j_gene: TRBJ2-7
CDR3nt: TGTGCCAGCAGTTTTTTTCCGGGGAGACGTTCCTACGAGCAGTACTTC
CDR3aa: CASSFFPGRRSYEQYF

d_gene: TRBD2
v_gene: TRBV20-1
abundance: -
j_gene: TRBJ2-2
CDR3nt: TGCAGTGCTAGAGGCCCTGAACTAGCGGGAGCCACCGGGGAGCTGTTTTTT
CDR3aa: CSARGPELAGATGELFF

d_gene: TRBD1
v_gene: TRBV6-2/TRBV6-3
abundance: many
j_gene: TRBJ2-7
CDR3nt: TGTGCCAGCAGCATATCCCTGGGACAGGCGGTACAGTACTTC
CDR3aa: CASSISLGQAVQYF

d_gene: -
v_gene: TRBV29-1
abundance: many
j_gene: TRBJ2-1
CDR3nt: TGCAGCGTTGTAGGCAATGAGCAGTTCTTC
CDR3aa: CSVVGNEQFF

d_gene: TRBD1
v_gene: TRBV7-2
abundance: many
j_gene: TRBJ2-1
CDR3nt: TGTGCCAGCAGCTTAATAGGGGGCGTTTACAATGAGCAGTTCTTC
CDR3aa: CASSLIGGVYNEQFF

d_gene: -
v_gene: TRBV6-6
abundance: many
j_gene: TRBJ2-3
CDR3nt: TGTGCCAGTGGGACTAGCACAGATACGCAGTATTTT
CDR3aa: CASGTSTDTQYF

d_gene: TRBD2
v_gene: TRBV5-1
abundance: few
j_gene: TRBJ2-1
CDR3nt: TGCGCCAGCAGCTTGGAATTCTCTAGCGGGGGGACCGACAATGAGCAGTTCTTC
CDR3aa: CASSLEFSSGGTDNEQFF